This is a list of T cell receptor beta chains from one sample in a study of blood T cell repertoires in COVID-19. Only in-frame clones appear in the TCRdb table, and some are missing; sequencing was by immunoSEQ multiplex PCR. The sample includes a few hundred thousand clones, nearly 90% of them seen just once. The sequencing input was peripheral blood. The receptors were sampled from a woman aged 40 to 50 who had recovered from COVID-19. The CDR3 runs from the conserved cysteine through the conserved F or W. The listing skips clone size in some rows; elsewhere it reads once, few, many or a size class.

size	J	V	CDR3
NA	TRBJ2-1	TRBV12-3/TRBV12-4	CASGRPVNNEQFF
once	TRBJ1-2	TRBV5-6	CASSLWAGDGYTF
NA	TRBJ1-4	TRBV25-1	CASSTHRDSQEKLFF
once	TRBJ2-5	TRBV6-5	CTTGVAGETQYF
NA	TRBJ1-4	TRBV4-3	CASSQGGQGADFATNEKLFF
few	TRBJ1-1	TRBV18	CASSPRGGLRNTEAFF
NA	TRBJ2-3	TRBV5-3	CARSLTGGGTDTQYF
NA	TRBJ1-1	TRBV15	CATSRLTGTGGTEAFF
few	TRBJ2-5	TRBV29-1	CSVAGGGGQETQYF
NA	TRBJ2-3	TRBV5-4	CASSQPSGSAVGADTQYF
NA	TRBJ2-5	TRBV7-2	CASTVLGGGPQETQYF
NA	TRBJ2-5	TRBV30	CAWSLNSPETQYF
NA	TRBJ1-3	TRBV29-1	CSGGGSGGSGNTIYF
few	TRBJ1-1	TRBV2	CASSDNVPGLAKGAFF
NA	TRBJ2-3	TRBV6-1	CASSARRDSFGDTQYF
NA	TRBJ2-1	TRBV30	CAWAGRLYNEQFF